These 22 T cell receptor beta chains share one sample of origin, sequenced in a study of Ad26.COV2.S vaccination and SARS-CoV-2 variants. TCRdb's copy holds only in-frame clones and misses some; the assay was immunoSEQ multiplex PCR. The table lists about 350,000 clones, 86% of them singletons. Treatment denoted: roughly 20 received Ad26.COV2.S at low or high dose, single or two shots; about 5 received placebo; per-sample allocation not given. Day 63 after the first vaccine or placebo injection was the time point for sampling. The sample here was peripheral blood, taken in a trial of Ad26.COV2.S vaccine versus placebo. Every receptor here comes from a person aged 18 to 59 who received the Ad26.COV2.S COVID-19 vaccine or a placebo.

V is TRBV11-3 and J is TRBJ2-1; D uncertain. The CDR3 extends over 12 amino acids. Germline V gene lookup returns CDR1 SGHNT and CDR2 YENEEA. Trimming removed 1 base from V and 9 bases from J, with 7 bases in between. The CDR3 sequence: CASSLGGIEQFF. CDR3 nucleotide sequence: TGTGCCAGCAGCTTAGGAGGAATTGAGCAGTTCTTC. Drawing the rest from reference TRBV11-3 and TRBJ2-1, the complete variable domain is EAGVVQSPRYKIIEKKQPVAFWCNPISGHNTLYWYLQNLGQGPELLIRYENEEAVDDSQLPKDRFSAERLKGVDSTLKIQPAELGDSAVYLCASSLGGIEQFFGPGTRLTVL.

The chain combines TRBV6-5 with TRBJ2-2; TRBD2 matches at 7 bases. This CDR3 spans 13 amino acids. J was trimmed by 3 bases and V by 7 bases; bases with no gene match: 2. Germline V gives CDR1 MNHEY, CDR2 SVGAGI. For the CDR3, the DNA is TGTGCCAGCAAAGGGAGGGACACCGGGGAGCTGTTTTTT. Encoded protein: CASKGRDTGELFF.

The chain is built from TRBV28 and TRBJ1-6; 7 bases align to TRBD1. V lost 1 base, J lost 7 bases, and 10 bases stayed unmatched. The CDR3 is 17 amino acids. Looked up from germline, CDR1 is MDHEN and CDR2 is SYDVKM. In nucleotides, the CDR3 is TGTGCCAGCAGTTTATCCCAGACAGGGAGAAGAAATTCACCCCTCCACTTT. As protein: CASSLSQTGRRNSPLHF.

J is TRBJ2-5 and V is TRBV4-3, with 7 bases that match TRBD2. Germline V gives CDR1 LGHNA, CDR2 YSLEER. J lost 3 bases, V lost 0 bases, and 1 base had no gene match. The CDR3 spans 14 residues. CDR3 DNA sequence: TGCGCCAGCAGCCAAGATCGGGAGGAAGAGACCCAGTACTTC. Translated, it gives CASSQDREEETQYF.

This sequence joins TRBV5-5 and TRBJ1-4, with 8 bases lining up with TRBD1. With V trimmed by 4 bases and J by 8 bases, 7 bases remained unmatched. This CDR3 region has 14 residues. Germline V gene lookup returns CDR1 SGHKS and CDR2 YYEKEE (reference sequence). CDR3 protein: CASSHSGQAEKLFF. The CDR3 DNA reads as TGTGCCAGCAGCCACTCGGGACAGGCGGAAAAACTGTTTTTT.

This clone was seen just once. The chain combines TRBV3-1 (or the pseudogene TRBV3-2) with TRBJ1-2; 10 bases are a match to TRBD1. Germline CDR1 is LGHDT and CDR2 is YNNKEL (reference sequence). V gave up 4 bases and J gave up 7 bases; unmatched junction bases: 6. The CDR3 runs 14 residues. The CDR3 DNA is TGTGCCAGCAGCCCCCGACAGGGGGCGGTTGGCTACACCTTC. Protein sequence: CASSPRQGAVGYTF.

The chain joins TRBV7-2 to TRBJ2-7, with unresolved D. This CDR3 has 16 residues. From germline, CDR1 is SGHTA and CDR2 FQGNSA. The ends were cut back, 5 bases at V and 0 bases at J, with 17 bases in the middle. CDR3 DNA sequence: TGTGCCAGCAGCCACTCGCGCCCCCCCAGCTCCTACGAGCAGTACTTC. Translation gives CASSHSRPPSSYEQYF.

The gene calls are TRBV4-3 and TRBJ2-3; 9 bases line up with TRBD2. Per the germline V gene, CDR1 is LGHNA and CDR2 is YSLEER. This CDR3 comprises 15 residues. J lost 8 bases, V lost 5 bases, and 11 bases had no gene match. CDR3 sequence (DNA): TGCGCCAGCAGCTCCTTTAGCGGGGGCGCCCTTACGCAGTATTTT. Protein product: CASSSFSGGALTQYF.

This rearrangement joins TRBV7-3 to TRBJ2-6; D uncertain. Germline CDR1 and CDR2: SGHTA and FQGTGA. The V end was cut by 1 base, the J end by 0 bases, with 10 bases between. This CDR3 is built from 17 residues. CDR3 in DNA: TGTGCCAGCAGCTTAAGGATCCCGGGCTCTGGGGCCAACGTCCTGACTTTC. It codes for CASSLRIPGSGANVLTF.

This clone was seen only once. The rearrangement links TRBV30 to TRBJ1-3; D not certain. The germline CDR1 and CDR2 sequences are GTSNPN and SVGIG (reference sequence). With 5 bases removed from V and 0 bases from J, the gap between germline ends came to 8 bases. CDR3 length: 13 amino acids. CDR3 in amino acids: CAWERVSGNTIYF. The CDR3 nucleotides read TGTGCCTGGGAAAGGGTCTCTGGAAACACCATATATTTT. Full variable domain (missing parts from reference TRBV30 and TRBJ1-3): SQTIHQWPATLVQPVGSPLSLECTVEGTSNPNLYWYRQAAGRGLQLLFYSVGIGQISSEVPQNLSASRPQDRQFILSSKKLLLSDSGFYLCAWERVSGNTIYFGEGSWLTVV.

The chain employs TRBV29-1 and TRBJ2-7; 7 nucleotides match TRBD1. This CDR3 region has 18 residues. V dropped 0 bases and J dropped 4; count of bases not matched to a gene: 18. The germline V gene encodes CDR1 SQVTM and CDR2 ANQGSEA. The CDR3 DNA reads TGCAGCGTTGAAGAATGGACAGGCTCAGCACTCCCTCGATACGAGCAGTACTTC. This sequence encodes CSVEEWTGSALPRYEQYF.

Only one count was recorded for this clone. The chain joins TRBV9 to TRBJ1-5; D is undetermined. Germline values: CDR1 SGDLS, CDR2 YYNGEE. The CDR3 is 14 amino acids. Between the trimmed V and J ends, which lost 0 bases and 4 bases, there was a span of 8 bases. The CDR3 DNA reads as TGTGCCAGCAGCGTAGGGCAGTTAAATCAGCCCCAGCATTTT. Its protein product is CASSVGQLNQPQHF.

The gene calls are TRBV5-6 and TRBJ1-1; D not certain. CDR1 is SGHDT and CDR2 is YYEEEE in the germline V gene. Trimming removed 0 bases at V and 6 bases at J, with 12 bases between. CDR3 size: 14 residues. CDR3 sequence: CASSLGSGIPEAFF. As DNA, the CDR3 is TGTGCCAGCAGCTTGGGGTCAGGTATCCCTGAAGCTTTCTTT.

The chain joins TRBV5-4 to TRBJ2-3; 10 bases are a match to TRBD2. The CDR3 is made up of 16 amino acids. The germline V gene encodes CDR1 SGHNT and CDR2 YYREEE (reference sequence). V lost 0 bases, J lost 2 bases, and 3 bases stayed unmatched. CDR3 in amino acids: CASSLGAGGVTDTQYF. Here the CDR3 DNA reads TGTGCCAGCAGCTTGGGAGCGGGAGGGGTCACAGATACGCAGTATTTT.

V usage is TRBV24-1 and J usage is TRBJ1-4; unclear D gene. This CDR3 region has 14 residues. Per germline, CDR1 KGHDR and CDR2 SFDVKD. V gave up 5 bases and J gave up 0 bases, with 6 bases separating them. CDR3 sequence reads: CATSGLPTNEKLFF. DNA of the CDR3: TGTGCCACCAGTGGACTCCCAACTAATGAAAAACTGTTTTTT.

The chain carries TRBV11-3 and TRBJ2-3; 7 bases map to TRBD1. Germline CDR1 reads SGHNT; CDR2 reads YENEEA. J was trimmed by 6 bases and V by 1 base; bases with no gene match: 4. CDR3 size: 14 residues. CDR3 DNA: TGTGCCAGCAGCTTAGGGGACAGCTTCGATACGCAGTATTTT. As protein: CASSLGDSFDTQYF.

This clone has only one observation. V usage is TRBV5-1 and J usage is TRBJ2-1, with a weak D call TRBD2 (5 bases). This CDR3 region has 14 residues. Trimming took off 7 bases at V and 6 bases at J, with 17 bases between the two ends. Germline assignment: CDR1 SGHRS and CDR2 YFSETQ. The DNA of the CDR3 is TGCGCCAGCGAGGACCTCACCAGCGGCAATGAGCAGTTCTTC. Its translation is CASEDLTSGNEQFF.

DNA of the CDR3: TGCGCCAGCAGCCAAGAAAGCACAGGACAGGGTGGAGAGACCCAGTACTTC. Its protein is CASSQESTGQGGETQYF. The V and J genes are TRBV4-3 and TRBJ2-5, with 8 bases lining up with TRBD1. CDR1 is LGHNA and CDR2 is YSLEER in the germline V gene. V gave up 0 bases and J gave up 4 bases; unmatched junction bases: 10. This CDR3 has 17 amino acids.

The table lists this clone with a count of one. The CDR3 sequence is CASRYSAGAYEQYF. The CDR3 DNA reads TGCGCCAGCAGATATAGCGCGGGAGCCTACGAGCAGTACTTC. The genes are TRBV5-1 and TRBJ2-7; 7 bases line up with TRBD2. The V and J ends lost 5 bases and 2 bases, in that order; junction bases with no gene match: 7. This CDR3 region has 14 residues. In germline, CDR1 is SGHRS, CDR2 YFSETQ.

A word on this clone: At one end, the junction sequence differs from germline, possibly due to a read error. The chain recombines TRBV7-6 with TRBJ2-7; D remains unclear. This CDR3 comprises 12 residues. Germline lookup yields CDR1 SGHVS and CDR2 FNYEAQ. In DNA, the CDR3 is TGTGCCAGCAGTTTAGAGATCGGCGAGCAGTACTTC. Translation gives CASSLEIGEQYF.

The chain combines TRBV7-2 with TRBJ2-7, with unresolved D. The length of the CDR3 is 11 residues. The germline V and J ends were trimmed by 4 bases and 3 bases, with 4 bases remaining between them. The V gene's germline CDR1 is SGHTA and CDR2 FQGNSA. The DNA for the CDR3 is TGTGCCAGCAGCTCCCACTACGAGCAGTACTTC. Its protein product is CASSSHYEQYF. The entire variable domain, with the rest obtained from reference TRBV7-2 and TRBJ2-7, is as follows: GAGVSQSPSNKVTEKGKDVELRCDPISGHTALYWYRQSLGQGLEFLIYFQGNSAPDKSGLPSDRFSAERTGGSVSTLTIQRTQQEDSAVYLCASSSHYEQYFGPGTRLTVT.

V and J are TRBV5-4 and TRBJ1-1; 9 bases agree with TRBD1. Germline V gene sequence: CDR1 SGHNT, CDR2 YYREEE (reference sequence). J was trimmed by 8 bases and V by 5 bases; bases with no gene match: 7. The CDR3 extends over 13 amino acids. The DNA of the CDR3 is TGTGCCAGCAGACCCGGGACAGGGACAGAAGCTTTCTTT. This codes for CASRPGTGTEAFF. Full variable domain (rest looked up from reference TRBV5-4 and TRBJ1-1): ETGVTQSPTHLIKTRGQQVTLRCSSQSGHNTVSWYQQALGQGPQFIFQYYREEENGRGNFPPRFSGLQFPNYSSELNVNALELDDSALYLCASRPGTGTEAFFGQGTRLTVV.